The 9 T cell receptor beta chains reported below all come from one sample, sequenced in a study of cytomegalovirus exposure and HLA in healthy donors. Primers: 60 Vbeta forward and 13 Jbeta reverse. TCRdb's table, derived via immunoSEQ multiplex PCR, lists solely in-frame clones and lacks some. This sample's clone table lists roughly 58,000 clones. The sequencing sample was made of PBMCs. These receptors originate from a woman aged 45-65 years in good health and CMV-seropositive.

CDR3 nucleotide sequence: TGTGCCAGCAGGGGGCAGCCCACAGATACGCAGTATTTT. As protein: CASRGQPTDTQYF. The chain recombines TRBV28 with TRBJ2-3; D may be TRBD1 (5 bases). V shed 6 bases and J shed 2 bases, with 9 bases lying between them. This CDR3 contains 13 residues. Per germline, CDR1 MDHEN and CDR2 SYDVKM.

The chain carries TRBV21-1 and TRBJ1-1; TRBD1 reflects the table's D call only, with no check against the DNA. TRBV21-1 is marked as a pseudogene. The CDR3 sequence is 16 residues long. CDR3 amino acids: CASSKAEGASGTEAFF. Written as DNA, the CDR3 is TGTGCCAGCAGCAAAGCGGAGGGGGCGAGCGGCACTGAAGCTTTCTTT.

The chain couples TRBV29-1 to TRBJ2-7; possible D gene TRBD2, 6 bases. V was trimmed by 0 bases and J by 6 bases, leaving 12 bases between them. The V gene's germline CDR1 is SQVTM and CDR2 ANQGSEA. CDR3 length: 13 residues. CDR3 in amino acids: CSVEDLGGPEQYF. CDR3 in DNA: TGCAGCGTTGAAGATCTCGGGGGTCCCGAGCAGTACTTC.

V usage is TRBV18 and J usage is TRBJ1-2, with D tentatively TRBD1 (6 bases). This CDR3 is built from 14 residues. Germline V gene sequence: CDR1 KGHSH, CDR2 LQKENI. Trimming removed 5 bases from V and 8 bases from J, with 18 bases in between. CDR3 region: CASSSSAGAVGYTF. In nucleotides, the CDR3 is TGTGCCAGCTCATCTTCAGCAGGGGCTGTCGGCTACACCTTC.

This chain links TRBV10-1 with TRBJ2-5; TRBD1 agrees at 7 bases. The germline V gene encodes CDR1 WNHNN and CDR2 SYGVQD (reference sequence). With 0 bases clipped from V and 2 bases from J, the junction kept 6 bases outside the gene matches. The CDR3 is 16 residues long. CDR3 in DNA: TGCGCCAGCAGTGAGTCGAGACAGGGAACTCAAGAGACCCAGTACTTC. Protein: CASSESRQGTQETQYF.

For the CDR3, the DNA is TGTGCCAGCACCCCCTGGGAGGGGACGGGTTACGAGCAGTACTTC. Amino acid sequence: CASTPWEGTGYEQYF. The rearrangement links TRBV6-1 to TRBJ2-7; 7 bases line up with TRBD2. Trimming removed 7 bases from V and 4 bases from J; junction bases left unmatched: 13. Per the germline V gene, CDR1 is MNHNS and CDR2 is SASEGT. The CDR3 length is 15 residues.

The CDR3 reads CASSLPNSLGANVLTF. DNA of the CDR3: TGCGCCAGCAGCTTACCGAACTCCTTGGGGGCCAACGTCCTGACTTTC. The chain couples TRBV5-1 to TRBJ2-6; D not resolved. The CDR3 has 16 residues. V was pared by 2 bases and J by 4 bases, with 13 bases between. Germline CDR1 reads SGHRS; CDR2 reads YFSETQ. The full variable domain, in which reference TRBV5-1 and TRBJ2-6 provide the parts outside the CDR3, is KAGVTQTPRYLIKTRGQQVTLSCSPISGHRSVSWYQQTPGQGLQFLFEYFSETQRNKGNFPGRFSGRQFSNSRSEMNVSTLELGDSALYLCASSLPNSLGANVLTFGAGSRLTVL.

The chain uses TRBV5-1 and TRBJ1-6; D remains ambiguous. V was cut by 4 bases and J by 8 bases, with 10 bases left in between. The germline gives CDR1 SGHRS, CDR2 YFSETQ. The CDR3 consists of 13 residues. The CDR3 nucleotides are TGCGCCAGCAGCCGGGAGTTTGATTCACCCCTCCACTTT. Amino acid sequence: CASSREFDSPLHF.

J is TRBJ1-5 and V is TRBV29-1, with TRBD1 as a possible D gene (6 bases). This CDR3 is built from 15 residues. The V end was cut by 4 bases, the J end by 2 bases, with 15 bases between. The germline V gene encodes CDR1 SQVTM and CDR2 ANQGSEA. The CDR3 protein is CSVGGTLVGNQPQHF. DNA of the CDR3: TGCAGCGTTGGAGGGACACTGGTCGGCAATCAGCCCCAGCATTTT.